The 23 T cell receptor beta chains below were found in one sample sequenced in a study of memory CD8 T cells in hepatitis C reinfection. The time point is: pre-reinfection, 55 to 20 weeks before reinfection detection. TCR sequencing was done directly ex vivo on sorted cells, without expansion in vitro. Clones were read by immunoSEQ multiplex PCR, and TCRdb kept only the in-frame ones, dropping some. The sample consists of approximately 52,000 clones, over 85% of them appearing once. Sequenced input: naive CD8+ T cells sorted from blood. These TCRs come from a man in his late teens or twenties with hepatitis C virus infection.

The J gene is TRBJ1-1, the V gene TRBV4-1; the match to TRBD1 covers 9 bases. This CDR3 comprises 14 residues. V lost 3 bases to trimming and J lost 4 bases; unmatched junction nucleotides: 3. Germline CDR1 is MGHRA and CDR2 is YSYEKL. The CDR3 coding sequence is TGCGCCAGCAGCCAGGGACAGGGCGTCACTGAAGCTTTCTTT. Translation gives CASSQGQGVTEAFF.

The chain recombines TRBV7-9 with TRBJ1-4; D is undetermined. The CDR3 runs 15 residues. V was pared by 4 bases and J by 8 bases, with 17 bases between. Germline lookup yields CDR1 SEHNR and CDR2 FQNEAQ (reference sequence). The chain's CDR3 is CASSSPAQYGEKLFF. The CDR3 DNA is TGTGCCAGCAGCTCCCCCGCGCAATACGGGGAAAAACTGTTTTTT.

For this clone: It is likely a read error: a sequence one base away is far more abundant. The chain couples TRBV7-8 to TRBJ1-1; 7 nucleotides agree with TRBD1. V lost 5 bases, J lost 1 base, and 1 base stayed unmatched. This CDR3 is 13 amino acids long. The germline V gene encodes CDR1 SGHVS and CDR2 FQNEAQ. The CDR3 DNA reads as TGTGCCAGCAGCCGGACAGGGAACACTGAAGCTTTCTTT. Encoded protein: CASSRTGNTEAFF.

J is TRBJ1-5 and V is TRBV7-9; 9 nucleotides match TRBD1. V gave up 4 bases and J gave up 4 bases; unmatched junction bases: 5. CDR3 size: 15 residues. Germline V gene lookup returns CDR1 SEHNR and CDR2 FQNEAQ (reference sequence). The CDR3 protein is CASSYGTGRNQPQHF. CDR3 coding DNA: TGTGCCAGCAGCTATGGGACAGGGAGGAATCAGCCCCAGCATTTT.

The chain recombines TRBV27 with TRBJ1-1; 7 nucleotides align to TRBD1. The CDR3 has 16 residues. J lost 1 base, V lost 3 bases, and 8 bases had no gene match. Germline CDR1 is MNHEY and CDR2 is SMNVEV (reference sequence). DNA for the CDR3: TGTGCCAGCAGTTTGTCCATCGACAGGGAGAACACTGAAGCTTTCTTT. Protein: CASSLSIDRENTEAFF.

This chain's CDR3 is CASSYRGQTRDEQYF. The DNA of the CDR3 is TGTGCCAGCAGCTATCGCGGGCAGACCCGCGACGAGCAGTACTTC. V usage is TRBV28 and J usage is TRBJ2-5, with a tentative D call TRBD2 (5 bases). The J call may be wrong; the DNA end is better matched by TRBJ2-7. The germline V gene has CDR1 MDHEN and CDR2 SYDVKM. The CDR3 runs to 15 residues.

The gene calls are TRBV28 and TRBJ2-7, with a weak D call TRBD1 (5 bases). The CDR3 length is 15 residues. V lost 6 bases and J lost 2, with 17 bases in between. The germline V gene has CDR1 MDHEN and CDR2 SYDVKM. DNA for the CDR3: TGTGCCAGCAGCTTAGACCCCCCAGGGACCTACGAGCAGTACTTC. Translation gives CASSLDPPGTYEQYF. Filled out from reference TRBV28 and TRBJ2-7, the complete variable domain reads DVKVTQSSRYLVKRTGEKVFLECVQDMDHENMFWYRQDPGLGLRLIYFSYDVKMKEKGDIPEGYSVSREKKERFSLILESASTNQTSMYLCASSLDPPGTYEQYFGPGTRLTVT.

The chain employs TRBV14 and TRBJ2-1; D call uncertain. Germline assignment: CDR1 SGHDN and CDR2 FVKESK. The CDR3 is 11 residues long. V was cut by 8 bases and J by 6 bases, with 8 bases left in between. CDR3 residues: CASQAGNEQFF. The CDR3 DNA reads as TGTGCCAGCCAGGCCGGCAATGAGCAGTTCTTC.

V and J are TRBV30 and TRBJ1-1; D ambiguous. Trimming took 5 bases from V and 1 from J, leaving 8 bases between them. CDR1 is GTSNPN and CDR2 is SVGIG in the germline V gene (reference sequence). The CDR3 is made up of 12 amino acids. CDR3 sequence (DNA): TGTGCCTGGGTAGTGAGGAACACTGAAGCTTTCTTT. This sequence encodes CAWVVRNTEAFF.

The rearrangement links TRBV28 to TRBJ2-7, with D tentatively TRBD2 (6 bases). The CDR3 consists of 13 residues. Germline V lookup: CDR1 MDHEN, CDR2 SYDVKM. With 6 bases removed from V and 5 bases from J, the gap between germline ends came to 14 bases. The CDR3 here is CASSHGGAHEQYF. The CDR3 DNA follows: TGTGCCAGCAGCCACGGGGGAGCCCACGAGCAGTACTTC.

This rearrangement joins TRBV28 to TRBJ2-5; 11 bases line up with TRBD2. The germline V gene encodes CDR1 MDHEN and CDR2 SYDVKM. J lost 2 bases, V lost 9 bases, and 11 bases had no gene match. The CDR3 runs to 16 residues. The CDR3 DNA is TGTGCCAGATCCCCGGGACTAGCGGATAAACAAGAGACCCAGTACTTC. It codes for CARSPGLADKQETQYF.

This clone has just a few counts. This chain connects TRBV27 to TRBJ2-7, with TRBD2 matching 11 bases. The CDR3 sequence is 17 residues long. The ends lost 8 bases at V and 0 bases at J; junction bases unmatched: 12. CDR1 is MNHEY, CDR2 SMNVEV, per germline (reference sequence). The CDR3 region is CASQSLGTSGVSYEQYF. CDR3 nucleotide sequence: TGTGCCAGCCAGTCCCTCGGGACTAGCGGAGTCTCCTACGAGCAGTACTTC.

The chain couples TRBV27 to TRBJ1-5; 9 bases map to TRBD1. Unmatched junction bases numbered 6, after V lost 4 bases and J lost 2 bases. CDR3 length equals 16 residues. Germline V gene data show CDR1 as MNHEY and CDR2 as SMNVEV (reference sequence). CDR3 in amino acids: CASSYTGGGGNQPQHF. In nucleotides, the CDR3 is TGTGCCAGCAGTTATACAGGGGGCGGGGGCAATCAGCCCCAGCATTTT.

This clone came up once. This sequence joins TRBV11-2 and TRBJ2-7, with D maybe TRBD2 (5 bases). The CDR3 is 14 amino acids. The V end lost 1 base, the J end lost 2 bases, and 9 bases lay between the germline ends. Per the germline V gene, CDR1 is SGHAT and CDR2 is FQNNGV. CDR3 loop: CASSLGGLPYEQYF. CDR3 DNA sequence: TGTGCCAGCAGCTTAGGAGGACTTCCCTACGAGCAGTACTTC.

The chain employs TRBV28 and TRBJ2-4; D gene unclear. The germline CDR1 and CDR2 sequences are MDHEN and SYDVKM. The V and J ends lost 6 bases and 0 bases respectively, with 9 bases between them. This CDR3 has 14 amino acids. CDR3 DNA sequence: TGTGCCAGCAGCCCACTGCTAGCCAAAAACATTCAGTACTTC. This gives the protein CASSPLLAKNIQYF.

V usage is TRBV7-3 and J usage is TRBJ2-1; the match to TRBD1 covers 11 bases. Germline V gene data show CDR1 as SGHTA and CDR2 as FQGTGA. This CDR3 is 16 amino acids long. The J segment lost 8 bases and the V segment lost 2 bases, leaving 8 bases of the junction unmatched. The CDR3, as DNA: TGTGCCAGCAGCTTAGGACAGGGGGCGCGGTTGGATGAGCAGTTCTTC. Amino acids: CASSLGQGARLDEQFF.

The V and J genes are TRBV6-1 and TRBJ2-2; D possibly corresponds to TRBD1 (5 bases). V dropped 2 bases and J dropped 3 bases, with 13 bases sitting between them. The CDR3 spans 16 residues. The germline V gene encodes CDR1 MNHNS and CDR2 SASEGT. The CDR3 region is CASSERAGMDTGELFF. DNA for the CDR3: TGTGCCAGCAGTGAAAGGGCAGGGATGGACACCGGGGAGCTGTTTTTT.

Here the CDR3 DNA reads TGTGCCAGCAGCTTAGCCGGGGGGAGGAGCTCCTACAATGAGCAGTTCTTC. Translated: CASSLAGGRSSYNEQFF. The chain uses TRBV7-2 and TRBJ2-1; TRBD2 agrees at 7 bases. The CDR3 contains 17 residues. V lost 0 bases to trimming and J lost 0 bases; unmatched junction nucleotides: 5. Looked up from germline, CDR1 is SGHTA and CDR2 is FQGNSA.

V gene TRBV12-5 combines with J gene TRBJ2-7; TRBD1 matches at 8 bases. From germline, CDR1 is LGHNT and CDR2 FRNRAP. The CDR3 runs to 16 residues. The ends lost 1 base at V and 2 bases at J; junction bases unmatched: 7. The CDR3 reads CASGLAMRGQAYEQYV. In DNA form, the CDR3 reads TGTGCTAGTGGTTTGGCAATGAGGGGACAGGCCTACGAGCAGTACGTC.

The CDR3 loop is CASSQVLGQSTGELFF. CDR3 nucleotide sequence: TGCGCCAGCAGTCAGGTATTGGGACAGTCCACCGGGGAGCTGTTTTTT. The V gene is TRBV23-1, the J gene TRBJ2-2; 7 bases are shared with TRBD1. TRBV23-1 is marked as an open reading frame, function uncertain. The CDR3 consists of 16 residues. V trimming: 3 bases; J trimming: 4 bases; junction bases outside the gene matches: 8.

The rearrangement links TRBV11-2 to TRBJ1-1; D is undetermined. Trimming stripped 0 bases from V and 10 bases from J, with 6 bases between. The CDR3 runs to 11 residues. Germline V lookup: CDR1 SGHAT, CDR2 FQNNGV. DNA of the CDR3: TGTGCCAGCAGCTTAGAGTCGGGAGCTTTCTTT. Translation: CASSLESGAFF.

The rearrangement links TRBV28 to TRBJ2-2; 9 bases line up with TRBD1. The germline V gene encodes CDR1 MDHEN and CDR2 SYDVKM. The CDR3 sequence is 15 residues long. The junction had 8 bases not matched to a gene; V was cut back by 5 bases and J by 7 bases. The CDR3, as DNA: TGTGCCAGCAGTACCGGGACAGGGATTTTCGGGGAGCTGTTTTTT. The encoded protein is CASSTGTGIFGELFF.

This clone was detected once. The V gene is TRBV7-9, the J gene TRBJ1-5; perhaps TRBD1 as D (6 bases). Germline V lookup: CDR1 SEHNR, CDR2 FQNEAQ (reference sequence). The V end lost 6 bases, the J end lost 7 bases, and 10 bases lay between the germline ends. The length of the CDR3 is 12 residues. CDR3 DNA sequence: TGTGCCAGCAGACGGGACACCCAGCCCCAGCATTTT. As protein: CASRRDTQPQHF.